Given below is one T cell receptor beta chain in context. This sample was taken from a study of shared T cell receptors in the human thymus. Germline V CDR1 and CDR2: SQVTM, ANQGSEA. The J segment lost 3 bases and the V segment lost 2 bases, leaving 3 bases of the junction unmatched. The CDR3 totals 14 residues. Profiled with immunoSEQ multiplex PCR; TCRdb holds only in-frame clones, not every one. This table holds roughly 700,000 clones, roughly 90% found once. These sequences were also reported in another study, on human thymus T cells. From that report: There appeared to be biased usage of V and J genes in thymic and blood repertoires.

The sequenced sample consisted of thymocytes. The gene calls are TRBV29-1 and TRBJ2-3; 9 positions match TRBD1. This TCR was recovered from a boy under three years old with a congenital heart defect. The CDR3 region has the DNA TGCAGCGTTGAAAGACAGGGGGGGACAGATACGCAGTATTTT. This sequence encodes CSVERQGGTDTQYF.